The clone carrying this TCR beta chain showed up just a few times. What it recognizes is unknown. Using a J-beta primer mix together with a sample-barcoded 5' primer, a second PCR was run for roughly 6 to 11 cycles. One entry per CDR3 protein results from TCRdb running MiXCR on the 5' RACE reads. In the table there are around 1,800,000 distinct CDR3 sequences, about 39% of which are singletons. Each donor supplied roughly 9.2 milliliters of peripheral blood. The sample originates from a study of blood T cells in healthy people across ages. The overall study: About one barcoded beta molecule per two T cells was captured by template switching.

Points from the study as a whole: Diversity figures derived from one million T cells were judged to underestimate the true value. In older individuals, TCR beta diversity per million T cells was lower, falling roughly linearly with age.

What was sequenced was blood. The source is a human donor in good health.

CDR3 protein: CAISAGTGGYEQYF. CDR3 nucleotide sequence: TGTGCCATCAGTGCTGGGACAGGGGGCTACGAGCAGTACTTC. The rearrangement joins TRBV10-3 to TRBJ2-7; TRBD1 matches 11 bases. Germline V gene sequence: CDR1 ENHRY, CDR2 SYGVKD. This CDR3 spans 14 amino acids. The J segment lost 3 bases and the V segment lost 4 bases, leaving 2 bases of the junction unmatched.